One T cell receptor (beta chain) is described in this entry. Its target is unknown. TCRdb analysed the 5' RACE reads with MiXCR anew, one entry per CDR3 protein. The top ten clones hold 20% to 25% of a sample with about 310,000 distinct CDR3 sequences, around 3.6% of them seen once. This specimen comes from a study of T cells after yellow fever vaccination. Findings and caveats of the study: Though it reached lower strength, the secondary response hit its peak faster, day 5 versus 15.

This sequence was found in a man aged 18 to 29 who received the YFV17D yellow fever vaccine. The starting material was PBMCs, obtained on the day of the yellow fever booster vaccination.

CDR3 in DNA: TGTGCCAGCAGTTATGACAGGGGCGAGGAGACCCAGTACTTC. This gives the protein CASSYDRGEETQYF. The genes are TRBV5-8 and TRBJ2-5, with 8 bases matching TRBD1. V lost 5 bases to trimming and J lost 5 bases; unmatched junction nucleotides: 8. The CDR3 has 14 amino acids. Germline loops: CDR1 SGHTS, CDR2 YDEGEE.